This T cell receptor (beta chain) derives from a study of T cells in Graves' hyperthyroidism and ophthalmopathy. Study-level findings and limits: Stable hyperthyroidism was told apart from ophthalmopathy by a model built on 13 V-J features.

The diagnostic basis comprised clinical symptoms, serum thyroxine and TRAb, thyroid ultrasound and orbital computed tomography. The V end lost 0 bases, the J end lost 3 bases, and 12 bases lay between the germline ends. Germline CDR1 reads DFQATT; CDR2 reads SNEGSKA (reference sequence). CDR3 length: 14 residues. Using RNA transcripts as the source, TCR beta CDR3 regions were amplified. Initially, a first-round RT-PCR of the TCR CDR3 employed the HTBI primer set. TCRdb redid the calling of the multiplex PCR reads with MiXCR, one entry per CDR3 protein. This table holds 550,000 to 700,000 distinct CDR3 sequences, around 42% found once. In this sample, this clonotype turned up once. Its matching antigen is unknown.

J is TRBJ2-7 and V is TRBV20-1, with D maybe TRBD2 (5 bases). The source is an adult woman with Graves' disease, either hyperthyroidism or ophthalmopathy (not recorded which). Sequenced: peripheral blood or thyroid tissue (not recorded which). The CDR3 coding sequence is TGCAGTGCTAGAGACCCTCAACTAGGCTACGAGCAGTACTTC. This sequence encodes CSARDPQLGYEQYF.